A single sample is the source of the 30 T cell receptor beta chains below, sequenced in a study of patients and donors after allogeneic stem cell transplantation. TCRdb re-analysed the RT-PCR reads in MiXCR, keeping a single row per CDR3 protein. The table has some 880,000 distinct CDR3 sequences, more than 15% seen once; the top ten hold under 6.5%. The sequencing sample was made of blood, either unsorted or a sorted T cell fraction (not recorded which). Source of these receptors: a human donor who was either an allogeneic HSCT recipient or a stem cell or donor lymphocyte infusion donor (not recorded which). It is not recorded whose cells these are; they may come from a transplant donor.

The V call is TRBV4-1, the J call TRBJ2-7; D might be TRBD1 (6 bases). The germline V gene has CDR1 MGHRA and CDR2 YSYEKL. Trimming left V 7 bases short and J 2 bases short, with 15 bases between. The CDR3 runs 14 residues. Here the CDR3 DNA reads TGCGCCAGCACCTCCCAGACAGGACCCTACGAGCAGTACTTC. Protein product: CASTSQTGPYEQYF.

The chain employs TRBV7-9 and TRBJ1-1; D is ambiguous. Trimming stripped 1 base from V and 1 base from J, with 10 bases between. CDR3 length: 15 residues. CDR1 and CDR2 (germline): SEHNR, FQNEAQ (reference sequence). CDR3: CASSLVVRRNTEAFF. The CDR3 DNA is TGTGCCAGCAGCTTAGTGGTGAGGCGGAACACTGAAGCTTTCTTT.

This clonotype turned up a few times. The rearrangement uses TRBV5-5 and TRBJ2-1, with 14 bases identical to TRBD2. The CDR3 is 15 amino acids. Trimming removed 3 bases from V and 8 bases from J; junction bases left unmatched: 4. In germline, CDR1 is SGHKS, CDR2 YYEKEE (reference sequence). The CDR3 DNA follows: TGTGCCAGCAGCTCGGGACTAGCGGGGGTCTATGAGCAGTTCTTC. It specifies CASSSGLAGVYEQFF.

A few counts support this clonotype. The chain carries TRBV6-5 and TRBJ1-1, with no clear D. Germline V gives CDR1 MNHEY, CDR2 SVGAGI. V was shortened by 2 bases and J by 5 bases, with 12 bases between the two germline ends. The CDR3 covers 14 residues. CDR3: CASSYLGHATEAFF. The CDR3 coding sequence is TGTGCCAGCAGTTACCTCGGGCACGCTACTGAAGCTTTCTTT.

The gene calls are TRBV3-1 and TRBJ1-1; D ambiguous. V lost 4 bases and J 1 base, leaving 13 bases between the germline ends. The CDR3 covers 15 residues. Germline V gene lookup returns CDR1 LGHDT and CDR2 YNNKEL (reference sequence). The CDR3 is CASSPLKGGNTEAFF. CDR3 nucleotides: TGTGCCAGCAGCCCTCTTAAGGGAGGGAACACTGAAGCTTTCTTT.

This clonotype has only a few counts. CDR3 region: CASSPRDTNTEAFF. The CDR3 DNA is TGTGCCAGCAGCCCACGGGACACGAACACTGAAGCTTTCTTT. The chain is built from TRBV12-3 or TRBV12-4 and TRBJ1-1; D may be TRBD1 (6 bases). This CDR3 is built from 14 residues. Trimming removed 6 bases from V and 1 base from J, with 12 bases in between.

This chain connects TRBV20-1 to TRBJ2-6; D gene uncertain. The CDR3 consists of 15 residues. Deletions cut 0 bases from V and 2 bases from J, with 8 bases between. Germline V CDR1 and CDR2: DFQATT, SNEGSKA (reference sequence). CDR3: CSARDRRAGANVLTF. In nucleotides, the CDR3 is TGCAGTGCTAGAGATCGTCGGGCTGGGGCCAACGTCCTGACTTTC.

There are a few counts of this clonotype. V and J are TRBV12-3 or TRBV12-4 and TRBJ1-5, with 10 bases identical to TRBD1. The CDR3 extends over 14 amino acids. J gave up 1 base and V 6 bases, and 0 bases lay outside the gene matches. In nucleotides, the CDR3 is TGTGCCAGCAGGGACAGGGGGAGCAATCAGCCCCAGCATTTT. It is translated as CASRDRGSNQPQHF.

The rearrangement links TRBV20-1 to TRBJ1-1; TRBD1 might be the D (5 bases). CDR3 size: 14 residues. Trimming cost V 5 bases and J 4 bases, with 17 bases left between them. Germline V gene lookup returns CDR1 DFQATT and CDR2 SNEGSKA (reference sequence). The CDR3 DNA reads as TGCAGTGCTCGGAGGCAGGGCGGGGGCACTGAAGCTTTCTTT. Translation gives CSARRQGGGTEAFF.

This sequence joins TRBV20-1 and TRBJ2-1, with a tentative D call TRBD2 (6 bases). The germline V gene encodes CDR1 DFQATT and CDR2 SNEGSKA (reference sequence). Trimming removed 3 bases from V and 0 bases from J, with 18 bases in between. The CDR3 consists of 17 residues. CDR3 DNA: TGCAGTGCTAGGCCCCCCGGGAGACCGATCTCCTACAATGAGCAGTTCTTC. Its protein is CSARPPGRPISYNEQFF.

V gene TRBV27 combines with J gene TRBJ2-7; D gene ambiguous. Looked up from germline, CDR1 is MNHEY and CDR2 is SMNVEV (reference sequence). The V gene lost 3 bases and the J gene lost 0 bases, with 12 bases spanning the gap. This CDR3 has 15 residues. The CDR3 is CASSFDRTSSYEQYF. CDR3 sequence (DNA): TGTGCCAGCAGTTTCGACCGGACCTCCTCCTACGAGCAGTACTTC.

This chain uses TRBV6-5 with TRBJ1-1, with TRBD1 identical over 11 bases. CDR3 size: 17 residues. The germline V gene has CDR1 MNHEY and CDR2 SVGAGI. V lost 0 bases, J lost 5 bases, and 8 bases stayed unmatched. The CDR3 region has the DNA TGTGCCAGCAGTTACTCCGGTGGACAGGGGGCGGGAACTGAAGCTTTCTTT. This gives the protein CASSYSGGQGAGTEAFF.

This clonotype was recorded at least ten times. The chain recombines TRBV29-1 with TRBJ2-1; D gene ambiguous. Germline CDR1 SQVTM, CDR2 ANQGSEA. There are 12 residues in the CDR3. The V end was cut by 3 bases, the J end by 1 base, with 4 bases between. CDR3 coding DNA: TGCAGCGTTGATTGGTCCTACAATGAGCAGTTCTTC. Protein: CSVDWSYNEQFF.

This clonotype was detected only a few times. This sequence joins TRBV7-9 and TRBJ1-2; TRBD1 matches 9 bases. Germline trimming cut 5 bases from V and 4 bases from J; bases unmatched to any gene: 8. Germline values: CDR1 SEHNR, CDR2 FQNEAQ (reference sequence). The CDR3 has 15 residues. The CDR3, as DNA: TGTGCCAGCAGCGCGGGACAGGGTTCGGGCTATGGCTACACCTTC. It yields the protein CASSAGQGSGYGYTF.

In its sample, this clonotype was seen a few times. This rearrangement joins TRBV3-1 to TRBJ2-2, with D possibly TRBD2 on 6 matching bases. Trimming shortened V by 5 bases and J by 5 bases, and 18 bases separated the two germline ends. The CDR3 spans 16 residues. CDR1 is LGHDT, CDR2 YNNKEL, per germline (reference sequence). The CDR3 sequence is CASSARTTAGTGELFF. CDR3 nucleotide sequence: TGTGCCAGCAGCGCCCGGACTACGGCAGGGACCGGGGAGCTGTTTTTT.

This rearrangement joins TRBV12-3 or TRBV12-4 to TRBJ2-3; no clear D. The CDR3 runs 14 residues. Trimming shortened V by 3 bases and J by 7 bases, and 14 bases separated the two germline ends. The CDR3 region is CASSFDWTPHTQYF. The CDR3 DNA reads as TGTGCCAGCAGTTTTGACTGGACCCCCCATACGCAGTATTTT.

V and J are TRBV20-1 and TRBJ1-1, with D unresolved. Trimming removed 0 bases at V and 1 base at J, with 12 bases between. The V gene's germline CDR1 is DFQATT and CDR2 SNEGSKA (reference sequence). CDR3 size: 15 residues. This chain's CDR3 is CSARDRGVTNTEAFF. CDR3 coding DNA: TGCAGTGCTAGAGATCGTGGGGTCACGAACACTGAAGCTTTCTTT.

This clonotype was counted between two and nine times. CDR3 DNA sequence: TGTGCCAGCAGCTCGGACGAGAGCTATGGCTACACCTTC. Its protein product is CASSSDESYGYTF. The chain links TRBV7-6 to TRBJ1-2; the D is unclear. The V gene's germline CDR1 is SGHVS and CDR2 FNYEAQ. V was shortened by 4 bases and J by 4 bases, with 10 bases between the two germline ends. The CDR3 has 13 residues.

V gene TRBV7-2 combines with J gene TRBJ2-5, with TRBD2 identical over 10 bases. The CDR3 length is 17 residues. Looked up from germline, CDR1 is SGHTA and CDR2 is FQGNSA. Losses at the gene ends were 1 base for V and 5 bases for J; bases not matched to a gene: 10. CDR3 DNA: TGTGCCAGCAGCTTAGGTCGGCTAGCGGGAGTTGTCGAGACCCAGTACTTC. It yields the protein CASSLGRLAGVVETQYF.

In its sample, this clonotype was seen a few times. The chain recombines TRBV9 with TRBJ2-7; D uncertain. The germline CDR1 and CDR2 sequences are SGDLS and YYNGEE. The CDR3 loop spans 15 amino acids. V lost 3 bases and J lost 3, with 16 bases in between. The CDR3 protein is CASSDGEGIDYEQYF. CDR3 sequence (DNA): TGTGCCAGCAGCGATGGGGAAGGGATTGACTACGAGCAGTACTTC. The complete variable domain, with remaining parts taken from reference TRBV9 and TRBJ2-7, reads DSGVTQTPKHLITATGQRVTLRCSPRSGDLSVYWYQQSLDQGLQFLIQYYNGEERAKGNILERFSAQQFPDLHSELNLSSLELGDSALYFCASSDGEGIDYEQYFGPGTRLTVT.

The genes are TRBV7-7 and TRBJ2-2; D may be TRBD2 (6 bases). The germline V gene has CDR1 SSHAT and CDR2 FNYEAQ (reference sequence). CDR3 size: 14 residues. Trimming left V 8 bases short and J 6 bases short, with 16 bases between. The CDR3 reads CASRGAGKAGELFF. As DNA, the CDR3 is TGTGCCAGCCGCGGGGCGGGAAAGGCCGGGGAGCTGTTTTTT.

The genes are TRBV24-1 and TRBJ1-2; D may be TRBD1 (5 bases). Trimming took off 3 bases at V and 7 bases at J, with 11 bases between the two ends. The CDR3 has 13 amino acids. The germline CDR1 and CDR2 sequences are KGHDR and SFDVKD. Here the CDR3 reads CATSDAGLGGYTF. CDR3 coding DNA: TGTGCCACCAGTGATGCAGGGCTCGGTGGCTACACCTTC.

This clonotype was counted a few times. V is TRBV30 and J is TRBJ1-2, with no clear D. Germline V lookup: CDR1 GTSNPN, CDR2 SVGIG (reference sequence). This CDR3 is 12 amino acids long. Trimming cost V 4 bases and J 4 bases, with 10 bases left between them. In nucleotides, the CDR3 is TGTGCCTGGACAGACCTAGGCTATGGCTACACCTTC. Protein sequence: CAWTDLGYGYTF.

This clonotype was observed at least ten times. This rearrangement joins TRBV29-1 to TRBJ1-4, with D maybe TRBD1 (5 bases). Looked up from germline, CDR1 is SQVTM and CDR2 is ANQGSEA. The V end lost 6 bases, the J end lost 0 bases, and 11 bases lay between the germline ends. CDR3 length: 14 amino acids. The CDR3 DNA is TGCAGCGTAAGGGACGCTACAACTAATGAAAAACTGTTTTTT. Protein product: CSVRDATTNEKLFF.

The chain combines TRBV3-1 with TRBJ1-2, with D tentatively TRBD1 (5 bases). The V and J ends lost 3 bases and 2 bases respectively, with 16 bases between them. This CDR3 region has 16 residues. Germline values: CDR1 LGHDT, CDR2 YNNKEL (reference sequence). For the CDR3, the DNA is TGTGCCAGCAGCCAGGGGCAGCTGGTTTCGAACTATGGCTACACCTTC. Amino acids: CASSQGQLVSNYGYTF.

There are many counts of this clonotype. The chain couples TRBV9 to TRBJ1-2; no reliable D call. Germline assignment: CDR1 SGDLS and CDR2 YYNGEE. V was shortened by 4 bases and J by 7 bases, with 14 bases between the two germline ends. CDR3 size: 13 residues. The CDR3 spells CASSLRDLGGYTF. DNA for the CDR3: TGTGCCAGCAGCCTCCGGGATCTAGGTGGCTACACCTTC. Full variable domain (outside the CDR3, taken from reference TRBV9 and TRBJ1-2): DSGVTQTPKHLITATGQRVTLRCSPRSGDLSVYWYQQSLDQGLQFLIQYYNGEERAKGNILERFSAQQFPDLHSELNLSSLELGDSALYFCASSLRDLGGYTFGSGTRLTVV.

This chain uses TRBV5-1 with TRBJ2-1; no clear D gene. Between the trimmed V and J ends, which lost 2 bases and 2 bases, there was a span of 11 bases. CDR1 is SGHRS and CDR2 is YFSETQ in the germline V gene. The length of the CDR3 is 15 residues. This CDR3 is CASSFRTPTYNEQFF. The CDR3, as DNA: TGCGCCAGCAGCTTTCGGACGCCCACCTACAATGAGCAGTTCTTC.

There are a few counts of this clonotype. The rearrangement links TRBV25-1 to TRBJ1-3, with 9 nucleotides matching TRBD1. The CDR3 has 15 residues. J lost 4 bases, V lost 2 bases, and 3 bases had no gene match. Germline loops: CDR1 MGHDK, CDR2 SYGVNS. This CDR3 is CASSEGQGWGNTIYF. The CDR3, as DNA: TGTGCCAGCAGTGAAGGACAGGGGTGGGGAAACACCATATATTTT.

The J gene is TRBJ2-7, the V gene TRBV7-6; 7 bases map to TRBD1. This CDR3 region has 15 residues. V shed 5 bases and J 4 bases; nucleotides not matched to a gene: 11. Germline CDR1 and CDR2: SGHVS and FNYEAQ. CDR3 nucleotide sequence: TGTGCCAGCAGCACCCGACAGGGTCGATGGTACGAGCAGTACTTC. Its protein product is CASSTRQGRWYEQYF. The complete variable domain, with remaining parts taken from reference TRBV7-6 and TRBJ2-7, reads GAGVSQSPRYKVTKRGQDVALRCDPISGHVSLYWYRQALGQGPEFLTYFNYEAQQDKSGLPNDRFSAERPEGSISTLTIQRTEQRDSAMYRCASSTRQGRWYEQYFGPGTRLTVT.

This chain uses TRBV5-1 with TRBJ1-2; 7 bases map to TRBD1. V dropped 1 base and J dropped 3; count of bases not matched to a gene: 6. This CDR3 spans 15 amino acids. Germline V CDR1 and CDR2: SGHRS, YFSETQ. Here the CDR3 DNA reads TGCGCCAGCAGCTTGATGACAGGGCCTGACTATGGCTACACCTTC. Its translation: CASSLMTGPDYGYTF. The entire variable domain, with the rest obtained from reference TRBV5-1 and TRBJ1-2, is as follows: KAGVTQTPRYLIKTRGQQVTLSCSPISGHRSVSWYQQTPGQGLQFLFEYFSETQRNKGNFPGRFSGRQFSNSRSEMNVSTLELGDSALYLCASSLMTGPDYGYTFGSGTRLTVV.